This T cell receptor (beta chain) was obtained from a study of blood T cell repertoires in COVID-19. In germline, CDR1 is ENHRY, CDR2 SYGVKD. V lost 6 bases, J lost 1 base, and 6 bases lay in between. The CDR3 contains 12 residues. Repertoires were generated with immunoSEQ multiplex PCR, while TCRdb's copy carries only in-frame clones and drops some. This sample has about 410,000 clones, with around 91% found just once. The receptor was derived from a woman aged 40 to 50 with COVID-19, enrolled during active disease. The sequenced material came from peripheral blood. This chain links TRBV10-3 with TRBJ1-2, with unresolved D. The CDR3 spells CAISGGNYGYTF. CDR3 DNA sequence: TGTGCCATCAGCGGCGGTAACTATGGCTACACCTTC.